This TCR beta chain is drawn from a study of blood T cell repertoires in COVID-19. For the study at large: The samples span acute and convalescent COVID-19 from the United States, Italy and Spain.

Libraries were prepared by immunoSEQ multiplex PCR; TCRdb keeps only in-frame clonotypes and omits some of them. Among about 59,000 clones, approximately 78% were seen once, and the ten largest hold over 9.5%. Trimming took off 0 bases at V and 7 bases at J, with 19 bases between the two ends. The CDR3 spans 17 residues. The germline CDR1 and CDR2 sequences are LGHDT and YNNKEL (reference sequence). V and J are TRBV3-1 (or the pseudogene TRBV3-2) and TRBJ2-1; D unresolved. Sequencing was carried out using peripheral blood. The receptor was isolated from a man of 80 years or more with acute or convalescent COVID-19. CDR3 residues: CASSQEVGRMSSNEQFF. CDR3 coding DNA: TGTGCCAGCAGCCAAGAAGTAGGCAGGATGTCTTCTAATGAGCAGTTCTTC.